Below are 9 T cell receptor beta chains sequenced from a single sample in a study of blood T cell repertoires in COVID-19. Assay used: immunoSEQ multiplex PCR; TCRdb lists only in-frame clones, some missing. The sample consists of roughly 670,000 clones, around 89% of them appearing once. The sample taken for sequencing was peripheral blood. The receptors come from a woman aged 18-29 years with acute or convalescent COVID-19.

The V call is TRBV11-1, the J call TRBJ2-7, with a tentative D call TRBD2 (7 bases). Germline V gene sequence: CDR1 SGHAT, CDR2 FQDESV (reference sequence). V lost 1 base, J lost 2 bases, and 9 bases lay in between. This CDR3 has 14 residues. The CDR3 loop is CASSLVGGPYEQYF. The CDR3 nucleotides read TGTGCCAGCAGCTTAGTGGGGGGGCCCTACGAGCAGTACTTC.

The count of this clone is one. The gene calls are TRBV12-3 or TRBV12-4 and TRBJ2-2; 7 bases map to TRBD1. The length of the CDR3 is 13 residues. The ends lost 6 bases at V and 6 bases at J; junction bases unmatched: 4. Written as DNA, the CDR3 is TGTGCCAGCAGGCAACAGGGGCCCGGGGAGCTGTTTTTT. Its protein is CASRQQGPGELFF.

V usage is TRBV7-8 and J usage is TRBJ1-2, with 7 bases aligning to TRBD1. The length of the CDR3 is 15 residues. After removal of 5 bases from V and 4 bases from J, the junction contained 10 bases not matched to a gene. Looked up from germline, CDR1 is SGHVS and CDR2 is FQNEAQ. In nucleotides, the CDR3 is TGTGCCAGCAGCCCCACCAGGGGACAGTTCTATGGCTACACCTTC. Its protein is CASSPTRGQFYGYTF.

This clone is a singleton in its sample. V and J are TRBV30 and TRBJ2-1; D might be TRBD1 (8 bases). The CDR3 length is 15 residues. V dropped 2 bases and J dropped 7 bases, with 18 bases sitting between them. Germline CDR1 and CDR2: GTSNPN and SVGIG (reference sequence). CDR3 bases: TGTGCCTGGAGTCCCTACAGGGGGAGGGGGAATGAGCAGTTCTTC. Encoded protein: CAWSPYRGRGNEQFF.

This rearrangement joins TRBV7-8 to TRBJ2-1, with 11 bases fitting TRBD2. Trimming removed 4 bases from V and 1 base from J; junction bases left unmatched: 3. Germline V CDR1 and CDR2: SGHVS, FQNEAQ. The CDR3 totals 16 residues. DNA of the CDR3: TGTGCCAGCAGCTCTTGGACTAGCGGGTCCTACAATGAGCAGTTCTTC. Its protein is CASSSWTSGSYNEQFF.

The rearrangement uses TRBV5-5 and TRBJ2-7, with D maybe TRBD1 (6 bases). CDR1 and CDR2 from the germline V gene are SGHKS and YYEKEE (reference sequence). The CDR3 has 14 residues. V lost 0 bases and J 7 bases, leaving 14 bases between the germline ends. The CDR3 DNA reads TGTGCCAGCAGCTTGGTGGGACAAGCCGGAGAGCAGTACTTC. It specifies CASSLVGQAGEQYF.

The rearrangement links TRBV12-5 to TRBJ2-6; D perhaps matches TRBD1 (5 bases). V dropped 1 base and J dropped 16 bases, with 8 bases sitting between them. Per the germline V gene, CDR1 is LGHNT and CDR2 is FRNRAP. The CDR3 length is 11 residues. CDR3 DNA sequence: TGTGCTAGTGGTTTGGGACAGAGTCTGACTTTC. Its translation is CASGLGQSLTF.

The rearrangement joins TRBV27 to TRBJ2-7; 8 bases match TRBD2. Unmatched junction bases numbered 10, after V lost 5 bases and J lost 4 bases. The CDR3 loop spans 15 amino acids. Germline V lookup: CDR1 MNHEY, CDR2 SMNVEV (reference sequence). The CDR3 is CASSRVAGSRYEQYF. The CDR3, as DNA: TGTGCCAGCAGTCGGGTAGCGGGGTCACGTTACGAGCAGTACTTC.

The chain links TRBV6-5 to TRBJ2-7; TRBD2 is a possible D gene (6 bases). V gave up 2 bases and J gave up 6 bases, with 20 bases separating them. The length of the CDR3 is 16 residues. Germline lookup yields CDR1 MNHEY and CDR2 SVGAGI. As DNA, the CDR3 is TGTGCCAGCAGTTACCTCCCGGGAGTCGGTTCAGGCGAGCAGTACTTC. As protein: CASSYLPGVGSGEQYF.